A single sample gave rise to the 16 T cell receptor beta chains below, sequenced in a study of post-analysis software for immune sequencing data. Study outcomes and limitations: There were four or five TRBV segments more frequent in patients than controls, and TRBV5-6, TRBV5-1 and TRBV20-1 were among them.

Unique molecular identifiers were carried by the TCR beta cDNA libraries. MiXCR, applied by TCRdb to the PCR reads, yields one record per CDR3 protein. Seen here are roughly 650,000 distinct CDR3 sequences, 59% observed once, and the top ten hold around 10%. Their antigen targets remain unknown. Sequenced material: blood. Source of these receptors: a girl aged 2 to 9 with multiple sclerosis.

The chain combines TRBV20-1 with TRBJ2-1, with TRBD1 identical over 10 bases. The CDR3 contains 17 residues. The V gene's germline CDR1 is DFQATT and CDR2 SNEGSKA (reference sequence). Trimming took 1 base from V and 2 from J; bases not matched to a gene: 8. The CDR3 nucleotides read TGCAGTGCTAGAGTGGAGGGGACAGGGGACCCCTACAATGAGCAGTTCTTC. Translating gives CSARVEGTGDPYNEQFF.

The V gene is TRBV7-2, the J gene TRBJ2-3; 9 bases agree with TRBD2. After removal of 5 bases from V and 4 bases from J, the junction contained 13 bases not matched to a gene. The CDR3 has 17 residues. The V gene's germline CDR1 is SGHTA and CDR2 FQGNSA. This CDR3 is CASSLRWREGVPDTQYF. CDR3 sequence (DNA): TGTGCCAGCAGCCTCCGCTGGCGGGAGGGAGTCCCAGATACGCAGTATTTT. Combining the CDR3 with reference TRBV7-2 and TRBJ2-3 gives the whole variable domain GAGVSQSPSNKVTEKGKDVELRCDPISGHTALYWYRQSLGQGLEFLIYFQGNSAPDKSGLPSDRFSAERTGGSVSTLTIQRTQQEDSAVYLCASSLRWREGVPDTQYFGPGTRLTVL.

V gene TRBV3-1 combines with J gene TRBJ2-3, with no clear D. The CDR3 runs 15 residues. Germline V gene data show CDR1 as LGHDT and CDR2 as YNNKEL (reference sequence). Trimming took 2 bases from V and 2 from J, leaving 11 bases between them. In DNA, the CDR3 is TGTGCCAGCAGCCAATACCCTGCGGCCACAGATACGCAGTATTTT. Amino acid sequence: CASSQYPAATDTQYF.

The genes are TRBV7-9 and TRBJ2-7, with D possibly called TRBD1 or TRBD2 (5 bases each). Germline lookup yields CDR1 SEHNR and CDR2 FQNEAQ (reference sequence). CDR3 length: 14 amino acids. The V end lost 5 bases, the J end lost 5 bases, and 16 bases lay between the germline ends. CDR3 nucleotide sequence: TGTGCCAGCAGCATGACGACGGGGCCCAACGAGCAGTACTTC. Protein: CASSMTTGPNEQYF.

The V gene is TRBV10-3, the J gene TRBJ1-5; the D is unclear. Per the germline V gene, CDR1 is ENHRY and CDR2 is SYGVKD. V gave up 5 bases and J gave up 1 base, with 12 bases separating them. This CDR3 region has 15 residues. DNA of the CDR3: TGTGCCATCAGTCAATCCGTGGGAAGCAATCAGCCCCAGCATTTT. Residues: CAISQSVGSNQPQHF.

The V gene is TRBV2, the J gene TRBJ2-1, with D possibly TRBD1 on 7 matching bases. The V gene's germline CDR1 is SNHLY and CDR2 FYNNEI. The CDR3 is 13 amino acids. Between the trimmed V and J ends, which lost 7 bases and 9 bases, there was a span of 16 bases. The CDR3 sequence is CASILGGGTEQFF. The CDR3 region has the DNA TGTGCCAGCATTCTAGGGGGCGGGACTGAGCAGTTCTTC.

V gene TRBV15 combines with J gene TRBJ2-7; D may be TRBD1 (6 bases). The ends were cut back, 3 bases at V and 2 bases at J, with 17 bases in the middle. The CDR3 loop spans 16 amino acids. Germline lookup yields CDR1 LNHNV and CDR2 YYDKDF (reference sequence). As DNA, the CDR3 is TGTGCCACCAGCAGTGAAGACAGGCTCGGGACCTACGAGCAGTACTTC. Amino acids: CATSSEDRLGTYEQYF.

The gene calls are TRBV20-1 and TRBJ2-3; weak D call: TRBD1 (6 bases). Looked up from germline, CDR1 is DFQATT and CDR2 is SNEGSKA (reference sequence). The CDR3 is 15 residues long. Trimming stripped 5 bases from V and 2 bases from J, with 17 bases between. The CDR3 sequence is CSADVQGLYTDTQYF. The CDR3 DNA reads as TGCAGTGCTGACGTCCAGGGGTTGTACACAGATACGCAGTATTTT.

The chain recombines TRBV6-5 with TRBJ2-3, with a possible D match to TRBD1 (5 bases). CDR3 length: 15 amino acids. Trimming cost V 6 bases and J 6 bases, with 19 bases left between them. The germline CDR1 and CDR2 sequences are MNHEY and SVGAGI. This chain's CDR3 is CASSHYQGAEDTQYF. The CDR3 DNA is TGTGCCAGCAGCCACTACCAAGGGGCGGAGGATACGCAGTATTTT.

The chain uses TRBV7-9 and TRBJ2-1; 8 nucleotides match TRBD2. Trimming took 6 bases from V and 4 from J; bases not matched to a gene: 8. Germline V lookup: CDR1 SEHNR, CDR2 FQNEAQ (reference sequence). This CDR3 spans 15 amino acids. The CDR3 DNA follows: TGTGCCAGCAGTCCCCTAACTAGCGGTTACAATGAGCAGTTCTTC. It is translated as CASSPLTSGYNEQFF. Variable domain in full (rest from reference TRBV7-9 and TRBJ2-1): DTGVSQNPRHKITKRGQNVTFRCDPISEHNRLYWYRQTLGQGPEFLTYFQNEAQLEKSRLLSDRFSAERPKGSFSTLEIQRTEQGDSAMYLCASSPLTSGYNEQFFGPGTRLTVL.

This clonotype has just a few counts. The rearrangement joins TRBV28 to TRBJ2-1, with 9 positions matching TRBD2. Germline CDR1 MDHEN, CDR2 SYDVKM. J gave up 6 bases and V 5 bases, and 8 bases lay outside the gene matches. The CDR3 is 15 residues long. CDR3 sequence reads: CASSPEGLAGNEQFF. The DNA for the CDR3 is TGTGCCAGCAGTCCGGAGGGACTAGCAGGCAATGAGCAGTTCTTC.

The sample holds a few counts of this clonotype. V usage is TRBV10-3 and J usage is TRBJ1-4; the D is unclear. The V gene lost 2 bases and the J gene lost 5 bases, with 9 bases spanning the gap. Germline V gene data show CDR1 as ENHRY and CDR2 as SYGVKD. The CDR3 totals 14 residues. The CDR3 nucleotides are TGTGCCATCAGTGAGCAGGTGTCGAATGAAAAACTGTTTTTT. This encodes CAISEQVSNEKLFF.

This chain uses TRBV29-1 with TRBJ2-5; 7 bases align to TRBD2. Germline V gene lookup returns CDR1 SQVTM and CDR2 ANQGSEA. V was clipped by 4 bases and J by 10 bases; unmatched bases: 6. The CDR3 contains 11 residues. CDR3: CSVGEGRLQYF. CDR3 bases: TGCAGCGTTGGGGAGGGACGTCTCCAGTACTTC.

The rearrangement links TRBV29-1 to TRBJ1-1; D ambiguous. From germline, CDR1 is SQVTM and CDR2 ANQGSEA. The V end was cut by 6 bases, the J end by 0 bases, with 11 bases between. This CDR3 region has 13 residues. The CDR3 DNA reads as TGCAGCGTGGAATACCCAATGAACACTGAAGCTTTCTTT. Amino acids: CSVEYPMNTEAFF.

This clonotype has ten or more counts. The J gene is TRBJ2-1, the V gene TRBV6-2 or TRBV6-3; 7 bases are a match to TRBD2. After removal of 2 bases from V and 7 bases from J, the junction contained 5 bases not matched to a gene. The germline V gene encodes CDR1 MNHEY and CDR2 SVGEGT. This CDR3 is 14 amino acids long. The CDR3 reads CASSYETSSNEQFF. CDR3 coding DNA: TGTGCCAGCAGTTACGAGACTAGCTCAAATGAGCAGTTCTTC.

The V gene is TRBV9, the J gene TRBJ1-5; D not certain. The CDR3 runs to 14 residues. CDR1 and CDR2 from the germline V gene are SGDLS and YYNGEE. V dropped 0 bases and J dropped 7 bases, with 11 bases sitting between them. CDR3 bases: TGTGCCAGCAGCGTAGGTGGGGTAGGCCAGCCCCAGCATTTT. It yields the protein CASSVGGVGQPQHF.